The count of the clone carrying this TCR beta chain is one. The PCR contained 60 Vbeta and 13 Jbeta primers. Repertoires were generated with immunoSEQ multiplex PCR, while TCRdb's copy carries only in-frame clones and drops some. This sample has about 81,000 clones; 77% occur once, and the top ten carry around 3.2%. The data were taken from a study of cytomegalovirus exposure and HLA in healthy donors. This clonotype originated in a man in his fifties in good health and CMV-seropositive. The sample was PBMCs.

The CDR3 DNA sequence: TGTGCCAGCAGTCTGGGACTCCTTAGCAATCAGCCCCAGCATTTT. This sequence encodes CASSLGLLSNQPQHF. The genes are TRBV6-5 and TRBJ1-5; a possible D gene is TRBD1 (5 bases). The germline gives CDR1 MNHEY, CDR2 SVGAGI. The V end was cut by 5 bases, the J end by 0 bases, with 11 bases between. The CDR3 extends over 15 amino acids.